The rows below give T cell receptor beta chains drawn from one sample of a study. TCRdb recomputed calls from the 5' RACE reads with MiXCR, one row per CDR3 protein. The sample yields over 55,000 distinct CDR3 sequences, roughly 30% seen once. The sequencing input was tumor-infiltrating memory CD4+ T cells sorted from the breast tumor. The receptor set was obtained from a female donor with breast cancer. Each CDR3 is given with its conserved first and last residue. Fields, in order: clone size, J gene, D gene, V gene, CDR3 DNA, CDR3 protein. A D gene is named only where the DNA matches it firmly. Clone size appears in some rows only: once, few, many, or a class for an expanded clone.

abundance: .; j_gene: TRBJ1-1; d_gene: .; v_gene: TRBV20-1; CDR3nt: TGCAGTGCGGACACCACAGGCGAAGCTTTCTTT; CDR3aa: CSADTTGEAFF
abundance: .; j_gene: TRBJ1-1; d_gene: .; v_gene: TRBV4-1; CDR3nt: TGCGCCAGCAGCCAATTTGAAGGACGAACTGAAGCTTTCTTT; CDR3aa: CASSQFEGRTEAFF
abundance: few; j_gene: TRBJ2-3; d_gene: TRBD2; v_gene: TRBV7-8; CDR3nt: TGTGCCAGCAGCTTTCGTAGCGGGGGCACAGATACGCAGTATTTT; CDR3aa: CASSFRSGGTDTQYF
abundance: few; j_gene: TRBJ1-5; d_gene: .; v_gene: TRBV6-2/TRBV6-3; CDR3nt: TGTGCCAGCAGCGACAACAGCAATCAGCCCCAGCATTTT; CDR3aa: CASSDNSNQPQHF
abundance: .; j_gene: TRBJ2-3; d_gene: TRBD2; v_gene: TRBV6-6; CDR3nt: TGTGCCAGCAGTGACCCCGCCCTAGCGGGAGGAGATACGCAGTATTTT; CDR3aa: CASSDPALAGGDTQYF
abundance: medium-sized; j_gene: TRBJ2-7; d_gene: .; v_gene: TRBV7-9; CDR3nt: TGTGCCAGCAGCTTATCTGGTGACGAGCAGTACTTC; CDR3aa: CASSLSGDEQYF
abundance: few; j_gene: TRBJ2-7; d_gene: TRBD2; v_gene: TRBV6-2/TRBV6-3; CDR3nt: TGTGCCACCCGGACTAGCGGGAGTCGGAACGAGCAGTACTTC; CDR3aa: CATRTSGSRNEQYF
abundance: .; j_gene: TRBJ1-1; d_gene: .; v_gene: TRBV3-1; CDR3nt: TGTGCCAGCAGCCAGAGCGCAGGTACCGTGGGAGCTTTCTTT; CDR3aa: CASSQSAGTVGAFF
abundance: .; j_gene: TRBJ2-3; d_gene: TRBD2; v_gene: TRBV20-1; CDR3nt: TGCAGTGCTAGGCCAGCGGGAGGTTCAGATACGCAGTATTTT; CDR3aa: CSARPAGGSDTQYF
abundance: .; j_gene: TRBJ1-2; d_gene: .; v_gene: TRBV10-3; CDR3nt: TGTGCCATCAGTGAGTCTGACCTTGGGGGCTACACCTTC; CDR3aa: CAISESDLGGYTF
abundance: few; j_gene: TRBJ1-2; d_gene: .; v_gene: TRBV28; CDR3nt: TGTGCCAGCAGTTCGGGAACAGCCCGATGGGGCTACACCTTC; CDR3aa: CASSSGTARWGYTF
abundance: .; j_gene: TRBJ2-1; d_gene: .; v_gene: TRBV11-2; CDR3nt: TGTGCCAGCAGCTTAGAGGGCGGCCTCCACAAGGAGCAGTTCTTC; CDR3aa: CASSLEGGLHKEQFF
abundance: .; j_gene: TRBJ2-7; d_gene: .; v_gene: TRBV5-6; CDR3nt: TGTGCCAGTGACCTTAGCGGCCCGACCTACGAGCAGTACTTC; CDR3aa: CASDLSGPTYEQYF
abundance: few; j_gene: TRBJ2-7; d_gene: .; v_gene: TRBV29-1; CDR3nt: TGCAGCGTTGGCGGGACACTCGGGGAGCAGTACTTC; CDR3aa: CSVGGTLGEQYF
abundance: few; j_gene: TRBJ1-5; d_gene: .; v_gene: TRBV28; CDR3nt: TGTGCCAGCAGTCGCCGGACGTCCCTTTTTAGCAATCAGCCCCAGCATTTT; CDR3aa: CASSRRTSLFSNQPQHF
abundance: .; j_gene: TRBJ2-7; d_gene: .; v_gene: TRBV7-2; CDR3nt: TGTGCCAGCACCTCCGACAGGTTTAGTTACGAGCAGTACTTC; CDR3aa: CASTSDRFSYEQYF
abundance: .; j_gene: TRBJ1-3; d_gene: .; v_gene: TRBV28; CDR3nt: TGTGCCAGCAGTCCGAGGACAGGAAACACCATATATTTT; CDR3aa: CASSPRTGNTIYF
abundance: few; j_gene: TRBJ1-5; d_gene: TRBD1; v_gene: TRBV2; CDR3nt: TGTGCCAGCAGTTTACAGGGGGGGGATCAGCCCCAGCATTTT; CDR3aa: CASSLQGGDQPQHF
abundance: .; j_gene: TRBJ1-5; d_gene: TRBD1; v_gene: TRBV28; CDR3nt: TGTGCTGAACAGGGGAAGAATCAGCCCCAGCATTTT; CDR3aa: CAEQGKNQPQHF
abundance: .; j_gene: TRBJ1-5; d_gene: .; v_gene: TRBV7-9; CDR3nt: TGTGCCAGCAGCCCCGTTGGGAGCAATCAGCCCCAGCATTTT; CDR3aa: CASSPVGSNQPQHF
abundance: .; j_gene: TRBJ1-5; d_gene: .; v_gene: TRBV5-5; CDR3nt: TGTGCCAGCAGCTTGGGAGAGGGGACGGTGAATCAGCCCCAGCATTTT; CDR3aa: CASSLGEGTVNQPQHF
abundance: .; j_gene: TRBJ2-7; d_gene: .; v_gene: TRBV28; CDR3nt: TGTGCCAGCAGATGGTCAGGAACTAAGCTCGAGCAGTACTTC; CDR3aa: CASRWSGTKLEQYF
abundance: once; j_gene: TRBJ1-5; d_gene: .; v_gene: TRBV7-2; CDR3nt: TGTGCCAGCAGCTCCGGGCAGTACAATCAGCCCCAGCATTTT; CDR3aa: CASSSGQYNQPQHF
abundance: few; j_gene: TRBJ1-5; d_gene: .; v_gene: TRBV3-1; CDR3nt: TGTGCCAGCAGCTTAGGAGTTCAGCCCCAGCATTTT; CDR3aa: CASSLGVQPQHF
abundance: .; j_gene: TRBJ2-1; d_gene: TRBD2; v_gene: TRBV5-1; CDR3nt: TGCGCCAGCAGCTTCGGACTAGCGGGAGAGTATAATGAGCAGTTCTTC; CDR3aa: CASSFGLAGEYNEQFF
abundance: .; j_gene: TRBJ2-7; d_gene: TRBD1; v_gene: TRBV7-2; CDR3nt: TGTGCCAGCACCTTGACAGGGCGATACGAGCAGTACTTC; CDR3aa: CASTLTGRYEQYF
abundance: .; j_gene: TRBJ2-7; d_gene: TRBD1; v_gene: TRBV5-1; CDR3nt: TGCGCCAGCAGCCGGACAGGGAAAAGATACGAGCAGTACTTC; CDR3aa: CASSRTGKRYEQYF
abundance: .; j_gene: TRBJ1-1; d_gene: .; v_gene: TRBV20-1; CDR3nt: TGCAGTGCTAGTAAGCAATCAAACACTGAAGCTTTCTTT; CDR3aa: CSASKQSNTEAFF
abundance: few; j_gene: TRBJ1-4; d_gene: .; v_gene: TRBV5-1; CDR3nt: TGCGCCAGCAGCCCTGGAGGATTAACGGAAAAACTGTTTTTT; CDR3aa: CASSPGGLTEKLFF
abundance: few; j_gene: TRBJ1-1; d_gene: .; v_gene: TRBV24-1; CDR3nt: TGTGCCACCGCTCGACTCTGGGGGGGCGATAGCGGGAACACTGAAGCTTTCTTT; CDR3aa: CATARLWGGDSGNTEAFF
abundance: many; j_gene: TRBJ2-2; d_gene: TRBD1; v_gene: TRBV6-6; CDR3nt: TGTGCCAGCAGAACGACAGGGACCACCGGGGAGCTGTTTTTT; CDR3aa: CASRTTGTTGELFF
abundance: .; j_gene: TRBJ2-3; d_gene: .; v_gene: TRBV29-1; CDR3nt: TGCAGCGTTGCTCATGACACAGATACGCAGTATTTT; CDR3aa: CSVAHDTDTQYF
abundance: few; j_gene: TRBJ2-7; d_gene: TRBD1; v_gene: TRBV20-1; CDR3nt: TGCAGTGTCCCGGGGACAGGTGCCACGTCCTACGAGCAGTACTTC; CDR3aa: CSVPGTGATSYEQYF
abundance: few; j_gene: TRBJ1-1; d_gene: TRBD1; v_gene: TRBV20-1; CDR3nt: TGCAGTGCTAGAGATCTCGGGGACAGGTCGAATACTGAAGCTTTCTTT; CDR3aa: CSARDLGDRSNTEAFF
abundance: .; j_gene: TRBJ1-2; d_gene: .; v_gene: TRBV20-1; CDR3nt: TGCAGTGCTAAATTCCAACAGGGATCACCCTATGGCTACACCTTC; CDR3aa: CSAKFQQGSPYGYTF
abundance: .; j_gene: TRBJ2-7; d_gene: .; v_gene: TRBV5-1; CDR3nt: TGCGCCAGCAGCTTGGGCGGTTGGGGCGGAAGTTACGAGCAGTACTTC; CDR3aa: CASSLGGWGGSYEQYF
abundance: few; j_gene: TRBJ1-2; d_gene: TRBD1; v_gene: TRBV5-1; CDR3nt: TGCGCCAGCAGCACTCGGGACAGTGGCTACACCTTC; CDR3aa: CASSTRDSGYTF
abundance: few; j_gene: TRBJ2-4; d_gene: .; v_gene: TRBV12-3/TRBV12-4; CDR3nt: TGTGCCAGCAGTTTACTCTTAACCGGGACAATAAACATTCAGTACTTC; CDR3aa: CASSLLLTGTINIQYF
abundance: .; j_gene: TRBJ1-5; d_gene: TRBD1; v_gene: TRBV12-3/TRBV12-4; CDR3nt: TGTGCCAGCAGTTCGGGACAGGGCAATCAGCCCCAGCATTTT; CDR3aa: CASSSGQGNQPQHF
abundance: few; j_gene: TRBJ1-5; d_gene: .; v_gene: TRBV7-2; CDR3nt: TGTGCCAACAGCTTAAGTGGCCGACAGCCCCAGCATTTT; CDR3aa: CANSLSGRQPQHF
abundance: .; j_gene: TRBJ2-5; d_gene: .; v_gene: TRBV5-1; CDR3nt: TGCGCCAGCAGCTTGGAGAGTTCGGAGACCCAGTACTTC; CDR3aa: CASSLESSETQYF
abundance: .; j_gene: TRBJ1-2; d_gene: TRBD1; v_gene: TRBV5-1; CDR3nt: TGCGCCAGCAACACAGGGGGTGGCTATGGCTACACCTTC; CDR3aa: CASNTGGGYGYTF
abundance: few; j_gene: TRBJ1-2; d_gene: .; v_gene: TRBV7-2; CDR3nt: TGTGCCAGCAGCCCACAACAGGACTATGGCTACACCTTC; CDR3aa: CASSPQQDYGYTF
abundance: medium-sized; j_gene: TRBJ1-5; d_gene: .; v_gene: TRBV7-9; CDR3nt: TGTGCCAGCAGCTTAGATAGCAATCAGCCCCAGCATTTT; CDR3aa: CASSLDSNQPQHF
abundance: .; j_gene: TRBJ1-1; d_gene: .; v_gene: TRBV6-5; CDR3nt: TGTGCCAGCAGCCACCGCAGGGAGTCCCGTGAAGCTTTCTTT; CDR3aa: CASSHRRESREAFF
abundance: .; j_gene: TRBJ1-4; d_gene: TRBD1; v_gene: TRBV20-1; CDR3nt: TGCAGTGCCGCACCCATTTCGACAGGGTTTCTCAATGAAAAACTGTTTTTT; CDR3aa: CSAAPISTGFLNEKLFF
abundance: .; j_gene: TRBJ2-5; d_gene: .; v_gene: TRBV20-1; CDR3nt: TGCAGTGCTGAGCTAGTGGCGACCCAGTACTTC; CDR3aa: CSAELVATQYF
abundance: .; j_gene: TRBJ2-1; d_gene: TRBD2; v_gene: TRBV20-1; CDR3nt: TGCAGTGCTGGGCCTAGCGGGAAGGCTGAGCAGTTCTTC; CDR3aa: CSAGPSGKAEQFF
abundance: many; j_gene: TRBJ1-2; d_gene: .; v_gene: TRBV6-5; CDR3nt: TGTGCCAGCAGTACTATAACAGGGTTTGGCTACACCTTC; CDR3aa: CASSTITGFGYTF
abundance: .; j_gene: TRBJ2-7; d_gene: .; v_gene: TRBV5-5; CDR3nt: TGTGCCAGCAGCTTGACCCTTTACGAGCAGTACTTC; CDR3aa: CASSLTLYEQYF
abundance: once; j_gene: TRBJ1-1; d_gene: .; v_gene: TRBV7-2; CDR3nt: TGTGCCAGCAGCTTTTCACGAGCGGGGGGTGAAGCTCTCTTT; CDR3aa: CASSFSRAGGEALF
abundance: .; j_gene: TRBJ2-2; d_gene: .; v_gene: TRBV7-8; CDR3nt: TGTGCCAGCAGCTTACAAGGAGTAAACACCGGGGAGCTGTTTTTT; CDR3aa: CASSLQGVNTGELFF